This passage covers 32 T cell receptor beta chains from one sample sequenced in a study of blood T cell repertoires in COVID-19. Here immunoSEQ multiplex PCR was the method, and the copy in TCRdb shows in-frame clones only, minus some. Of 300,000 to 350,000 clones listed, about 90% were seen once; the top ten hold roughly 1%. The sample comprised PBMCs or T cells enriched from blood (not recorded which). The source of these receptors is a young woman who had recovered from COVID-19.

This clone was seen a single time. The chain employs TRBV15 and TRBJ2-2; D might be TRBD2 (5 bases). V was clipped by 0 bases and J by 0 bases, with 8 bases between them. The CDR3 covers 16 residues. Germline CDR1 is LNHNV and CDR2 is YYDKDF (reference sequence). CDR3 nucleotide sequence: TGTGCCACCAGCAGAGAGAAGACTACGAACACCGGGGAGCTGTTTTTT. Residues: CATSREKTTNTGELFF.

As to this clone: This sample also contains other DNA sequences that code for the same CDR3. J is TRBJ1-2 and V is TRBV30; D not certain. This CDR3 comprises 11 residues. CDR1 and CDR2 (germline): GTSNPN, SVGIG (reference sequence). V lost 2 bases to trimming and J lost 7 bases, with 8 bases between them. The CDR3 here is CAWSPTGGYTF. In nucleotides, the CDR3 is TGTGCCTGGAGTCCTACGGGTGGCTACACCTTC.

The J gene is TRBJ1-4, the V gene TRBV2; D is perhaps TRBD1 (6 bases). The CDR3 has 15 amino acids. V was clipped by 3 bases and J by 1 base, with 9 bases between them. The germline V gene encodes CDR1 SNHLY and CDR2 FYNNEI. CDR3 in amino acids: CASSDDRITNEKLFF. In nucleotides, the CDR3 is TGTGCCAGCAGTGACGACAGGATAACTAATGAAAAACTGTTTTTT.

V gene TRBV3-1 (or the pseudogene TRBV3-2) combines with J gene TRBJ1-6, with 9 bases identical to TRBD1. This CDR3 contains 14 residues. Germline lookup yields CDR1 LGHDT and CDR2 YNNKEL (reference sequence). The ends lost 10 bases at V and 7 bases at J; junction bases unmatched: 8. The CDR3 loop reads CATESGTGNSPLHF. The CDR3 bases are TGTGCCACCGAAAGTGGGACAGGGAATTCACCCCTCCACTTT.

The V and J genes are TRBV7-2 and TRBJ1-4; the D is unclear. V lost 5 bases to trimming and J lost 5 bases, with 18 bases between them. The CDR3 covers 16 residues. Germline CDR1 and CDR2: SGHTA and FQGNSA. CDR3 bases: TGTGCCAGCAGCAATCTTCCGGGAGCGCCCAATGAAAAACTGTTTTTT. It encodes CASSNLPGAPNEKLFF.

V is TRBV7-2 and J is TRBJ2-7; 10 nucleotides line up with TRBD1. The CDR3 is made up of 15 amino acids. Germline V gene lookup returns CDR1 SGHTA and CDR2 FQGNSA. The J segment lost 3 bases and the V segment lost 0 bases, leaving 2 bases of the junction unmatched. This CDR3 is CASSLAGTGVYEQYF. CDR3 nucleotide sequence: TGTGCCAGCAGCTTAGCCGGGACAGGGGTCTACGAGCAGTACTTC.

The rearrangement joins TRBV10-3 to TRBJ1-2; a weak D match, TRBD1 (6 bases). CDR3 length: 13 residues. Germline CDR1 reads ENHRY; CDR2 reads SYGVKD. Trimming removed 6 bases from V and 8 bases from J, with 16 bases in between. The CDR3 loop reads CAISYRVEDGYTF. The CDR3 DNA reads TGTGCCATCAGCTACAGGGTTGAAGACGGCTACACCTTC.

The V gene is TRBV12-3 or TRBV12-4, the J gene TRBJ1-4; D is undetermined. The CDR3 runs 13 residues. V lost 4 bases to trimming and J lost 3 bases, with 6 bases between them. CDR3 residues: CASSYSSNEKLFF. The CDR3 nucleotides read TGTGCCAGCAGTTATAGTTCTAATGAAAAACTGTTTTTT.

The V and J genes are TRBV3-1 (or the pseudogene TRBV3-2) and TRBJ1-6; D is uncertain. Deletions cut 4 bases from V and 9 bases from J, with 10 bases between. CDR1 is LGHDT and CDR2 is YNNKEL in the germline V gene (reference sequence). This CDR3 region has 13 residues. The chain's CDR3 is CASSLREVSPLHF. DNA for the CDR3: TGTGCCAGCAGCCTAAGGGAGGTTTCACCCCTCCACTTT.

This clone has only a few counts. The chain couples TRBV3-1 (or the pseudogene TRBV3-2) to TRBJ1-6; D is possibly TRBD1 (5 bases). Germline CDR1 reads LGHDT; CDR2 reads YNNKEL (reference sequence). This CDR3 has 16 amino acids. The germline V and J ends were trimmed by 0 bases and 6 bases, with 12 bases remaining between them. Here the CDR3 DNA reads TGTGCCAGCAGCCAAGAGCGGGGGGATGGTAATTCACCCCTCCACTTT. Its protein is CASSQERGDGNSPLHF.

The rearrangement joins TRBV28 to TRBJ2-5; a possible D gene is TRBD1 (6 bases). The CDR3 loop spans 16 amino acids. Trimming took 5 bases from V and 4 from J, leaving 20 bases between them. CDR1 and CDR2 (germline): MDHEN, SYDVKM. The CDR3 region is CASSPPLRRGTETQYF. The CDR3 bases are TGTGCCAGCAGTCCTCCTCTAAGAAGGGGGACAGAGACCCAGTACTTC.

V usage is TRBV28 and J usage is TRBJ1-2; a weak D match, TRBD1 (5 bases). CDR1 MDHEN and CDR2 SYDVKM come from the germline V gene. The CDR3 contains 12 residues. Trimming removed 1 base at V and 6 bases at J, with 6 bases between. The CDR3 protein is CASSLLGDGYTF. The CDR3 DNA sequence: TGTGCCAGCAGTTTATTAGGGGATGGCTACACCTTC.

The V gene is TRBV28, the J gene TRBJ2-5; 14 bases map to TRBD2. The germline V gene encodes CDR1 MDHEN and CDR2 SYDVKM. With 5 bases clipped from V and 4 bases from J, the junction kept 9 bases outside the gene matches. The CDR3 runs 17 residues. CDR3 DNA sequence: TGTGCCAGCAGTCCGTCGACTAGCGGGGGGGCCGGAGAGACCCAGTACTTC. As protein: CASSPSTSGGAGETQYF.

The V gene is TRBV11-3, the J gene TRBJ2-7, with a possible D match to TRBD2 (7 bases). This CDR3 has 15 amino acids. Trimming pared 1 base from V and 2 bases from J, leaving 12 bases between. CDR1 is SGHNT and CDR2 is YENEEA in the germline V gene. Written as DNA, the CDR3 is TGTGCCAGCAGCTTAGCAAGCGGGGACACCTACGAGCAGTACTTC. This encodes CASSLASGDTYEQYF. The full variable domain, its missing parts supplied by reference TRBV11-3 and TRBJ2-7, is EAGVVQSPRYKIIEKKQPVAFWCNPISGHNTLYWYLQNLGQGPELLIRYENEEAVDDSQLPKDRFSAERLKGVDSTLKIQPAELGDSAVYLCASSLASGDTYEQYFGPGTRLTVT.

In this sample, this clone turned up once. This rearrangement joins TRBV28 to TRBJ1-2; D ambiguous. This CDR3 region has 12 residues. Between the trimmed V and J ends, which lost 1 base and 7 bases, there was a span of 7 bases. Germline V gene lookup returns CDR1 MDHEN and CDR2 SYDVKM. The CDR3 sequence is CASSLFGTGYTF. In DNA form, the CDR3 reads TGTGCCAGCAGTTTATTCGGTACTGGCTACACCTTC.

The V call is TRBV11-2, the J call TRBJ2-5; 10 bases map to TRBD1. V was pared by 3 bases and J by 5 bases, with 3 bases of the junction left unmatched. This CDR3 comprises 14 residues. Germline CDR1 and CDR2: SGHAT and FQNNGV. The CDR3 here is CASSLTGGGETQYF. The CDR3 DNA is TGTGCCAGCAGCTTGACAGGGGGCGGGGAGACCCAGTACTTC.

The sample holds a few counts of this clone. V and J are TRBV4-2 and TRBJ2-1; TRBD2 matches at 12 bases. Germline assignment: CDR1 LGHNA and CDR2 YNFKEQ. J lost 8 bases, V lost 0 bases, and 5 bases had no gene match. This CDR3 spans 16 amino acids. The CDR3 DNA follows: TGTGCCAGCAGCCAAGATCCGCTAGCGGGGGGGCATGAGCAGTTCTTC. Translation gives CASSQDPLAGGHEQFF.

The rearrangement uses TRBV11-2 and TRBJ1-6; no reliable D call. The CDR3 extends over 13 amino acids. Deletions cut 1 base from V and 7 bases from J, with 5 bases between. Germline V CDR1 and CDR2: SGHAT, FQNNGV. CDR3 nucleotides: TGTGCCAGCAGCTTAGTCCTAAATTCACCCCTCCACTTT. Protein product: CASSLVLNSPLHF.

This clone was detected once. The chain employs TRBV6-1 and TRBJ2-5; D might be TRBD1 (6 bases). CDR1 MNHNS and CDR2 SASEGT come from the germline V gene. The CDR3 length is 16 residues. V gave up 2 bases and J gave up 5 bases, with 18 bases separating them. CDR3 region: CASSELNLGQRETQYF. DNA for the CDR3: TGTGCCAGCAGTGAACTAAATTTGGGACAACGGGAGACCCAGTACTTC.

The rearrangement joins TRBV18 to TRBJ1-2, with TRBD1 matching 12 bases. Germline values: CDR1 KGHSH, CDR2 LQKENI. V lost 3 bases and J lost 3; bases outside the gene matches: 5. CDR3 length: 16 amino acids. CDR3 nucleotides: TGTGCCAGCTCACCGAGGGGACAGGGGGCACACTATGGCTACACCTTC. Residues: CASSPRGQGAHYGYTF.

The chain joins TRBV6-1 to TRBJ1-2; no clear D gene. Germline CDR1 and CDR2: MNHNS and SASEGT. V lost 1 base and J lost 2, with 8 bases in between. CDR3 length: 14 residues. The CDR3 nucleotides read TGTGCCAGCAGTGAAGTGAGCAGGAACTATGGCTACACCTTC. This translates into CASSEVSRNYGYTF.

The chain uses TRBV28 and TRBJ1-2, with D possibly being TRBD1 (5 bases). The CDR3 length is 14 residues. With 3 bases removed from V and 3 bases from J, the gap between germline ends came to 11 bases. Germline CDR1 is MDHEN and CDR2 is SYDVKM. The CDR3 DNA is TGTGCCAGCAGTTTTTCAGGGAGGGACTATGGCTACACCTTC. Its translation is CASSFSGRDYGYTF.

The chain recombines TRBV15 with TRBJ1-3, with 10 nucleotides matching TRBD1. The V segment lost 5 bases and the J segment 3 bases; nucleotides outside the gene matches: 4. The CDR3 has 15 amino acids. The germline CDR1 and CDR2 sequences are LNHNV and YYDKDF (reference sequence). The CDR3 loop reads CATSRDRGVGNTIYF. The DNA of the CDR3 is TGTGCCACCAGCCGGGACAGGGGAGTTGGAAACACCATATATTTT. Using reference TRBV15 and TRBJ1-3 for the parts outside the CDR3, the full variable domain is DAMVIQNPRYQVTQFGKPVTLSCSQTLNHNVMYWYQQKSSQAPKLLFHYYDKDFNNEADTPDNFQSRRPNTSFCFLDIRSPGLGDTAMYLCATSRDRGVGNTIYFGEGSWLTVV.

This clone has a handful of counts. CDR3 amino acids: CASSLQPGDYGYTF. The DNA for the CDR3 is TGTGCCAGCAGTTTACAACCAGGGGACTATGGCTACACCTTC. The V gene is TRBV28, the J gene TRBJ1-2, with D perhaps TRBD1 (6 bases). Germline loops: CDR1 MDHEN, CDR2 SYDVKM. The V end lost 2 bases, the J end lost 3 bases, and 10 bases lay between the germline ends. The CDR3 has 14 amino acids.

The CDR3 DNA sequence: TGCGCCAGCAGTGAAAACCGGGACAGGGGCAACGTCCTGACTTTC. Its protein product is CASSENRDRGNVLTF. The gene calls are TRBV10-2 and TRBJ2-6; 10 bases match TRBD1. The CDR3 extends over 15 amino acids. Per the germline V gene, CDR1 is WSHSY and CDR2 is SAAADI. V shed 3 bases and J 9 bases; nucleotides not matched to a gene: 5.

The chain employs TRBV7-8 and TRBJ1-6; 7 positions match TRBD1. Germline CDR1 is SGHVS and CDR2 is FQNEAQ. This CDR3 is 17 amino acids long. V gave up 1 base and J gave up 7 bases; unmatched junction bases: 10. The CDR3 sequence: CASSLGERGRENSPLHF. Written as DNA, the CDR3 is TGTGCCAGCAGCTTAGGGGAAAGGGGGCGCGAAAATTCACCCCTCCACTTT.

The V and J genes are TRBV7-9 and TRBJ2-2, with a tentative D call TRBD1 (6 bases). Trimming stripped 4 bases from V and 6 bases from J, with 9 bases between. This CDR3 comprises 13 residues. Germline CDR1 SEHNR, CDR2 FQNEAQ (reference sequence). The CDR3 DNA reads as TGTGCCAGCAGCTCGGGACAATCCGGGGAGCTGTTTTTT. Protein sequence: CASSSGQSGELFF.

The V gene is TRBV11-2, the J gene TRBJ1-2, with 7 bases matching TRBD1. CDR1 and CDR2 (germline): SGHAT, FQNNGV. V shed 4 bases, J shed 4 bases, and the junction held 9 bases outside the gene matches. The CDR3 length is 15 residues. Here the CDR3 DNA reads TGTGCCAGCAGCTCCAACAGGGGTATTACCTATGGCTACACCTTC. Protein: CASSSNRGITYGYTF. Combining the CDR3 with reference TRBV11-2 and TRBJ1-2 gives the whole variable domain EAGVAQSPRYKIIEKRQSVAFWCNPISGHATLYWYQQILGQGPKLLIQFQNNGVVDDSQLPKDRFSAERLKGVDSTLKIQPAKLEDSAVYLCASSSNRGITYGYTFGSGTRLTVV.

This clone appeared once. CDR3 amino acids: CASGGTGVYEQYF. The CDR3 nucleotides read TGTGCCAGCGGAGGGACAGGGGTCTACGAGCAGTACTTC. The rearrangement joins TRBV21-1 to TRBJ2-7; the D call TRBD1 from the table was never checked on the DNA. TRBV21-1 is flagged as a pseudogene. The CDR3 is 13 residues long.

The J gene is TRBJ2-3, the V gene TRBV10-3, with a weak D call TRBD2 (6 bases). The CDR3 length is 18 residues. CDR1 and CDR2 from the germline V gene are ENHRY and SYGVKD. Trimming shortened V by 4 bases and J by 4 bases, and 24 bases separated the two germline ends. CDR3 sequence reads: CAISGKGDSEGTPDTQYF. CDR3 coding DNA: TGTGCCATCAGTGGAAAAGGGGACTCCGAGGGCACTCCAGATACGCAGTATTTT.

The V gene is TRBV30, the J gene TRBJ2-2; a weak D match, TRBD1 (6 bases). Trimming took 4 bases from V and 5 from J, leaving 14 bases between them. The CDR3 consists of 14 residues. Germline V gives CDR1 GTSNPN, CDR2 SVGIG (reference sequence). CDR3: CAWTLGARTGELFF. The CDR3 nucleotides read TGTGCCTGGACCCTGGGGGCTCGGACCGGGGAGCTGTTTTTT.

This clone was picked up one time. The chain employs TRBV30 and TRBJ2-5, with D tentatively TRBD2 (5 bases). Deletions cut 0 bases from V and 4 bases from J, with 18 bases between. This CDR3 is 16 amino acids long. Germline V gene lookup returns CDR1 GTSNPN and CDR2 SVGIG (reference sequence). CDR3 coding DNA: TGTGCCTGGAGTGTAAGGGAGAGGGCTAGAGGAGAGACCCAGTACTTC. It translates to CAWSVRERARGETQYF.